This T cell receptor (beta chain) was observed in a study of T cells in Graves' hyperthyroidism and ophthalmopathy. The CDR3 consists of 14 residues. V lost 1 base and J lost 2; bases outside the gene matches: 2. The germline V gene encodes CDR1 DFQATT and CDR2 SNEGSKA (reference sequence). This clonotype was counted between two and nine times. Its specificity is not known. The study's findings and limits: Blood also carried most thyroid clonotypes expanded above 0.001.

Researchers amplified the TCR beta CDR3 regions from RNA transcripts. When the TCR CDR3 underwent first-round RT-PCR, the HTBI primer set was used. TCRdb ran MiXCR on the multiplex PCR reads and lists one entry per CDR3 protein. This table holds around 700,000 distinct CDR3 sequences, about 19% found once. This receptor was identified in a woman aged 50 to 60 with Graves' hyperthyroidism that later progressed to Graves' ophthalmopathy. The genes are TRBV20-1 and TRBJ2-5, with 9 bases lining up with TRBD1. Sample: blood. In DNA, the CDR3 is TGCAGTGCTAGAGGGGACAGGGTACAAGAGACCCAGTACTTC. Translation: CSARGDRVQETQYF.